These T cell receptor beta chains were read from a single sample in a study of T-cell memory formation after mild COVID-19. TCRdb reprocessed the 5' RACE reads with MiXCR, giving one entry per CDR3 protein. Of about 560,000 distinct CDR3 sequences listed, roughly 22% were seen once; the top ten hold under 8.5%. The sample consisted of PBMCs or a T cell subset sorted from them (not recorded which). Every receptor here comes from an adult woman who had mild COVID-19 (a few samples of this study predate the infection). Cell type and time point are not known. The CDR3 runs from the conserved cysteine through the conserved F or W. D genes are given only for firm matches. Expanded clones get a size class; other rows say once, few or many, or leave the size out.

v_gene	d_gene	j_gene	abundance	CDR3aa	CDR3nt
TRBV20-1	NA	TRBJ2-7	few	CSAREWRERAHEQYF	TGCAGTGCTAGAGAGTGGCGGGAACGAGCCCACGAGCAGTACTTC
TRBV15	TRBD1	TRBJ1-4	NA	CATSSPGTGLEKLFF	TGTGCCACCAGCAGTCCCGGGACAGGGTTAGAAAAACTGTTTTTT
TRBV6-2/TRBV6-3	TRBD2	TRBJ2-3	NA	CASRPGASSGRGWVTDTQYF	TGTGCCAGCAGGCCCGGAGCCTCTAGCGGGAGAGGCTGGGTAACAGATACGCAGTATTTT
TRBV9	TRBD2	TRBJ2-7	NA	CASSLRTSGVYEQYF	TGTGCCAGCAGCCTGCGGACTAGCGGGGTCTACGAGCAGTACTTC
TRBV6-5	NA	TRBJ2-7	NA	CASSYSGGNRGYEQYF	TGTGCCAGCAGTTACTCGGGGGGTAACAGGGGCTACGAGCAGTACTTC
TRBV6-1	NA	TRBJ1-2	few	CASSESGGILGVYGYTF	TGTGCCAGCAGTGAAAGCGGGGGAATATTGGGAGTCTATGGCTACACCTTC
TRBV29-1	NA	TRBJ2-1	NA	CSVEGDPGPHSYNEQFF	TGCAGCGTTGAAGGGGACCCGGGACCCCACTCCTACAATGAGCAGTTCTTC
TRBV7-3	TRBD1	TRBJ2-2	many	CASSLKQGSTGELFF	TGTGCCAGCAGCTTGAAACAGGGGTCCACCGGGGAGCTGTTTTTT
TRBV12-3/TRBV12-4	NA	TRBJ2-3	few	CASGYTGPRDTQYF	TGTGCCAGCGGGTACACCGGGCCGAGAGATACGCAGTATTTT
TRBV7-9	TRBD1	TRBJ1-4	NA	CASSLEQGNNEKLFF	TGTGCCAGCAGCTTAGAACAGGGGAATAATGAAAAACTGTTTTTT
TRBV30	NA	TRBJ2-3	NA	CAWSPREVQYF	TGTGCCTGGAGTCCGCGGGAAGTGCAGTATTTT
TRBV7-3	TRBD2	TRBJ2-1	few	CASSKRTSGGANEQFF	TGTGCCAGCAGCAAGAGGACTAGCGGGGGGGCGAATGAGCAGTTCTTC
TRBV11-1	NA	TRBJ1-6	NA	CASSFPGNSPLHF	TGTGCCAGCAGCTTCCCGGGCAATTCACCCCTCCACTTT
TRBV12-5	NA	TRBJ1-1	few	CASGTGRMYNEAFF	TGTGCTAGTGGCACGGGTCGTATGTATAATGAAGCTTTCTTT
TRBV10-3	TRBD1	TRBJ2-3	NA	CAISRDRGRGDTQYF	TGTGCCATCAGTCGGGACAGGGGGCGTGGAGATACGCAGTATTTT
TRBV7-3	NA	TRBJ2-2	NA	CASGLGPGELFF	TGTGCCAGCGGTCTCGGGCCCGGGGAGCTGTTTTTT
TRBV20-1	NA	TRBJ1-5	few	CSARDRRQYNQPQHF	TGCAGTGCTAGAGATCGCCGGCAGTATAATCAGCCCCAGCATTTT
TRBV4-3	TRBD1	TRBJ2-7	NA	CASSQDRTGVYEQYF	TGCGCCAGCAGCCAAGATAGGACAGGGGTCTACGAGCAGTACTTC
TRBV20-1	NA	TRBJ1-5	NA	CSAREATLENQPQHF	TGCAGTGCTAGAGAGGCGACACTAGAGAATCAGCCCCAGCATTTT
TRBV5-5	TRBD1	TRBJ1-1	few	CASSLGQGTATLEAFF	TGTGCCAGCAGCTTGGGACAAGGGACAGCAACTCTGGAAGCTTTCTTT
TRBV7-2	NA	TRBJ1-4	NA	CASSLVQGATNEKLFF	TGTGCCAGCAGCTTAGTACAGGGCGCAACTAATGAAAAACTGTTTTTT
TRBV15	NA	TRBJ2-4	few	CATSRDRQGGNIQYF	TGTGCCACCAGCAGAGACCGGCAGGGGGGAAACATTCAGTACTTC
TRBV6-6	TRBD1	TRBJ1-1	many	CASRWDSAEAFF	TGTGCCAGCAGGTGGGACAGCGCCGAAGCTTTCTTT
TRBV7-9	NA	TRBJ2-7	many	CASSLASGGYEQYF	TGTGCCAGCAGCTTAGCGAGCGGCGGGTACGAGCAGTACTTC
TRBV24-1	NA	TRBJ1-5	NA	CATSGLSNQPQHF	TGTGCCACCAGTGGGTTGAGCAATCAGCCCCAGCATTTT
TRBV14	TRBD1	TRBJ1-1	NA	CASSHPRTGTNTEAFF	TGTGCCAGCAGCCACCCTCGGACAGGGACGAACACTGAAGCTTTCTTT
TRBV6-1	NA	TRBJ2-7	NA	CASSPRWVDEQYF	TGTGCCAGCAGCCCCCGTTGGGTCGATGAGCAGTACTTC
TRBV7-3	TRBD1	TRBJ2-5	NA	CASSPTGGAGTQYF	TGTGCCAGCAGCCCAACAGGGGGCGCGGGGACCCAGTACTTC
TRBV5-4	NA	TRBJ2-7	many	CASSFRGNSYEQYF	TGTGCCAGCAGCTTTCGGGGAAACTCCTACGAGCAGTACTTC
TRBV6-6	NA	TRBJ1-1	few	CASRFDTEAFF	TGTGCCAGCAGGTTCGACACTGAAGCTTTCTTT
TRBV12-3/TRBV12-4	NA	TRBJ2-2	NA	CASSLGAGLTGELFF	TGTGCCAGCAGTTTAGGGGCAGGGCTTACCGGGGAGCTGTTTTTT
TRBV3-1	NA	TRBJ2-7	many	CASSPEGLSSYEQYF	TGTGCCAGCAGCCCCGAGGGTTTAAGCTCCTACGAGCAGTACTTC
TRBV5-5	NA	TRBJ2-1	few	CASSQLADPSYNEQFF	TGTGCCAGCAGCCAATTGGCGGACCCTTCCTACAATGAGCAGTTCTTC
TRBV24-1	NA	TRBJ1-1	few	CATSGGQLGNTEAFF	TGTGCCACCAGTGGAGGACAGCTTGGAAACACTGAAGCTTTCTTT
TRBV4-3	TRBD2	TRBJ2-1	few	CASSQFTSGKRDEQFF	TGCGCCAGCAGCCAGTTTACTAGCGGGAAAAGGGACGAGCAGTTCTTC